This is a list of T cell receptor beta chains from one sample in a study of blood T cell repertoires in COVID-19. Profiling relied on immunoSEQ multiplex PCR, and the TCRdb table lists in-frame clones only, not all of them. The sample yields 55,000 to 85,000 clones, around 85% seen once. The sequenced material came from peripheral blood. All receptors derive from a human donor in a cohort sampled during active COVID-19. Both conserved end residues are part of each CDR3. Fields, in order: D gene, V gene, CDR3 length, J gene, clone size, CDR3 protein, CDR3 DNA. A D gene is named only where the DNA matches it firmly. Expanded clones are given a class, and other clones once, few, many or no size at all.

>NA|TRBV25-1|12|TRBJ1-5|NA
CASSLGGQPQHF
TGTGCCAGCAGTTTGGGGGGTCAGCCCCAGCATTTT
>NA|TRBV11-2|17|TRBJ2-3|NA
CASSLDGRTWGPDTQYF
TGTGCCAGCAGCTTAGATGGCCGCACTTGGGGCCCAGATACGCAGTATTTT
>TRBD1|TRBV15|15|TRBJ1-5|once
CATSRDPGGSQPQHF
TGTGCCACCAGCAGAGACCCAGGGGGTAGTCAGCCCCAGCATTTT
>NA|TRBV21-1|17|TRBJ2-1|few
CASSRRERGAFDNEQFF
TGTGCCAGCAGCCGGAGGGAGCGGGGGGCATTCGACAATGAGCAGTTCTTC
>NA|TRBV19|15|TRBJ2-2|NA
CASSIRITGTGELFF
TGTGCCAGTAGTATAAGGATAACAGGCACCGGGGAGCTGTTTTTT
>NA|TRBV5-1|17|TRBJ2-7|NA
CASSNPRLGGTSYEQYF
TGCGCCAGCAGCAACCCCCGGTTGGGCGGGACGTCCTACGAGCAGTACTTC
>TRBD1|TRBV6-2/TRBV6-3|16|TRBJ2-3|NA
CASSYRDSPSTDTQYF
TGTGCCAGCAGTTACCGGGACAGTCCTAGCACAGATACGCAGTATTTT
>NA|TRBV6-5|14|TRBJ2-6|few
CASRRTGGANVLTF
TGTGCCAGTAGGCGGACTGGGGGGGCCAACGTCCTGACTTTC
>NA|TRBV9|16|TRBJ1-2|NA
CASSVGGLTVDYGYTF
TGTGCCAGCAGCGTAGGAGGATTGACAGTCGACTATGGCTACACCTTC
>TRBD2|TRBV5-4|18|TRBJ2-1|NA
CASSPATSGGRPYNEQFF
TGTGCCAGCAGCCCGGCCACTAGCGGGGGGCGTCCCTACAATGAGCAGTTCTTC
>TRBD1|TRBV7-2|15|TRBJ1-2|NA
CASSPGTGGVYGYTF
TGTGCCAGCAGCCCAGGGACAGGGGGCGTCTATGGCTACACCTTC
>TRBD1|TRBV27|15|TRBJ1-1|NA
CASSLGSRTGTEAFF
TGTGCCAGCAGTTTAGGTAGTAGGACAGGGACTGAAGCTTTCTTT
>TRBD1|TRBV5-1|15|TRBJ2-2|NA
CASSSGQEDTGELFF
TGCGCCAGCAGCTCGGGACAGGAGGACACCGGGGAGCTGTTTTTT
>TRBD1|TRBV3-1/TRBV3-2|17|TRBJ2-7|NA
CASSQEKGAPSTREQYF
TGTGCCAGCAGCCAAGAGAAGGGGGCACCCTCTACGAGAGAGCAGTACTTC
>NA|TRBV11-2|17|TRBJ2-3|NA
CASSLERTGPSTDTQYF
TGTGCCAGCAGCTTAGAGCGTACAGGCCCAAGCACAGATACGCAGTATTTT
>NA|TRBV10-3|14|TRBJ2-7|NA
CAISGGRQSYEQYF
TGTGCCATCAGTGGGGGAAGACAGTCCTACGAGCAGTACTTC
>TRBD2|TRBV20-1|17|TRBJ2-7|NA
CSASLGLAGESFYEQYF
TGCAGTGCTAGTCTCGGACTAGCGGGGGAATCTTTCTACGAGCAGTACTTC
>TRBD2|TRBV2|16|TRBJ2-7|few
CASTEGLAGEVYEQYF
TGTGCCAGCACCGAGGGACTAGCGGGGGAGGTCTACGAGCAGTACTTC
>NA|TRBV27|15|TRBJ1-4|few
CASSLLAGANEKLFF
TGTGCCAGCAGTTTACTGGCAGGGGCTAATGAAAAACTGTTTTTT
>TRBD1|TRBV24-1|13|TRBJ2-7|once
CATSQGQFYEQYF
TGTGCCACCAGCCAGGGACAGTTCTACGAGCAGTACTTC
>TRBD1|TRBV27|15|TRBJ1-6|NA
CASSLSGTGRSPLHF
TGTGCCAGCAGTTTGTCCGGGACAGGGCGATCACCCCTCCACTTT
>TRBD2|TRBV27|14|TRBJ2-3|NA
CASNAGGLTDTQYF
TGTGCCAGCAACGCGGGGGGACTCACAGATACGCAGTATTTT
>TRBD1|TRBV11-2|15|TRBJ2-5|NA
CASRYDRGRRETQYF
TGTGCCAGCAGATACGACAGGGGGCGCAGGGAGACCCAGTACTTC
>NA|TRBV12-5|15|TRBJ1-4|NA
CASGLVGVPREKLFF
TGTGCTAGTGGTTTGGTAGGCGTCCCTAGGGAAAAACTGTTTTTT
>TRBD2|TRBV2|14|TRBJ2-3|once
CASRGLPEGDTQYF
TGTGCCAGCCGGGGACTACCCGAGGGAGATACGCAGTATTTT
>TRBD1|TRBV2|14|TRBJ1-2|NA
CASSDRAANYGYTF
TGTGCCAGCAGCGACAGGGCAGCTAACTATGGCTACACCTTC
>TRBD1|TRBV19|15|TRBJ2-3|NA
CASSTGQGIADTQYF
TGTGCCAGTAGTACGGGACAGGGGATCGCAGATACGCAGTATTTT
>NA|TRBV19|14|TRBJ1-1|NA
CASSHSLRGRRAFF
TGTGCCAGTAGCCACTCCTTGCGGGGGCGCAGAGCTTTCTTT